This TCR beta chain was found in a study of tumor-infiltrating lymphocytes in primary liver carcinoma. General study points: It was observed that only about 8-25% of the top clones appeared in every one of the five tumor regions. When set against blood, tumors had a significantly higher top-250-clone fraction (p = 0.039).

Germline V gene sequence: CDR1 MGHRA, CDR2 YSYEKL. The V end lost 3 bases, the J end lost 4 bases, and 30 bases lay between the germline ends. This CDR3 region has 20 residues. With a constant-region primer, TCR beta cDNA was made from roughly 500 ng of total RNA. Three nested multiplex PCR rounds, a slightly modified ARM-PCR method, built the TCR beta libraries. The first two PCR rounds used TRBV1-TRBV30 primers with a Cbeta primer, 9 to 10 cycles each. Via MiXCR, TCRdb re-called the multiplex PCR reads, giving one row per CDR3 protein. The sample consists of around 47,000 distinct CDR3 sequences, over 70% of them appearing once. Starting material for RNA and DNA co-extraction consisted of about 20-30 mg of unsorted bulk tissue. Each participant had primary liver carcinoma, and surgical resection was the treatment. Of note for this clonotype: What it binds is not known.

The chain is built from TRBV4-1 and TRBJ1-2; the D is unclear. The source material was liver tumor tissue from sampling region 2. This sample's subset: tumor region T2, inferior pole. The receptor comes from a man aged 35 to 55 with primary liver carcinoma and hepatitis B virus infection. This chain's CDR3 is CASSHEEYPPAAQPTYGYTF. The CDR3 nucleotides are TGCGCCAGCAGCCATGAGGAGTACCCCCCTGCTGCCCAACCTACCTATGGCTACACCTTC.